Reported below is one TCR beta chain. Unmatched junction bases numbered 4, after V lost 2 bases and J lost 8 bases. In germline, CDR1 is LGHDT, CDR2 YNNKEL (reference sequence). CDR3 length: 15 residues. This record belongs to a study of blood T cell repertoires in COVID-19. The assay was immunoSEQ multiplex PCR, and TCRdb's table has in-frame clones only and misses some. The sample records some 110,000 clones, around 90% being singletons. The gene calls are TRBV3-1 (or the pseudogene TRBV3-2) and TRBJ1-6; TRBD1 matches at 9 bases. Sequenced: peripheral blood. This TCR came from a human donor in a cohort sampled during active COVID-19. This CDR3 is CASSQRGQGDSPLHF. The DNA for the CDR3 is TGTGCCAGCAGCCAAAGGGGACAGGGCGATTCACCCCTCCACTTT.